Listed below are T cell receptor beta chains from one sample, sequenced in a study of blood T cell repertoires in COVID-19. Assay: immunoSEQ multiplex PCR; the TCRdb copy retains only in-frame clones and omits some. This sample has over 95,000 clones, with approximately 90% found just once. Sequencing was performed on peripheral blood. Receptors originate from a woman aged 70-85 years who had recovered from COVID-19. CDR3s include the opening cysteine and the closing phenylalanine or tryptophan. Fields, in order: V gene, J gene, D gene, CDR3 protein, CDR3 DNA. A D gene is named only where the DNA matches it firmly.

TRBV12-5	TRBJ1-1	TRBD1	CASGRYRGTEAFF	TGTGCTAGTGGGAGGTACAGGGGCACTGAAGCTTTCTTT
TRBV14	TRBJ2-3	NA	CASSKVPRRGTDTQYF	TGTGCCAGCAGCAAAGTCCCCCGCAGGGGCACAGATACGCAGTATTTT
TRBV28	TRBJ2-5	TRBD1	CASSRRQGETQYF	TGTGCCAGCAGTCGCCGACAGGGAGAGACCCAGTACTTC
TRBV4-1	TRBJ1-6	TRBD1	CASSSVGQDFYNSPLHF	TGCGCCAGCAGCTCAGTAGGACAGGATTTCTATAATTCACCCCTCCACTTT
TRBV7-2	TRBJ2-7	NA	CASSFSRVSYEQYF	TGTGCCAGCAGCTTTTCCCGCGTCTCCTACGAGCAGTACTTC
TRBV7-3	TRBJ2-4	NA	CASSLMGGAKNIQYF	TGTGCCAGCAGCTTAATGGGGGGAGCCAAAAACATTCAGTACTTC
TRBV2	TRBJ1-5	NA	CASAPRGYSNQPQHF	TGTGCCAGCGCTCCCAGGGGATATAGCAATCAGCCCCAGCATTTT
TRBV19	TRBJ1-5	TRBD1	CARGDRGSGQPQHF	TGTGCCAGGGGGGACAGGGGGAGTGGGCAGCCCCAGCATTTT
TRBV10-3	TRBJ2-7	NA	CAISKLLPVGEQYF	TGTGCCATCAGCAAACTATTACCAGTGGGCGAGCAGTACTTC
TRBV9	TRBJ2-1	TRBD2	CASSPLTSGFALMYNEQFF	TGTGCCAGCAGCCCGCTGACTAGCGGGTTTGCCCTTATGTACAATGAGCAGTTCTTC
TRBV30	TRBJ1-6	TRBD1	CAWSRDRVSPLHF	TGTGCCTGGAGCCGGGACAGGGTTTCACCCCTCCACTTT